This T cell receptor beta chain came from a study of OX40 agonist ivuxolimab in advanced cancers. Turning to the study itself: Two patients with cutaneous melanoma and one with hepatocellular carcinoma, three in total, showed partial responses.

Sequencing was performed with immunoSEQ multiplex PCR; in TCRdb, only in-frame clones are kept and a portion is missing. The table shows some 51,000 clones, with approximately 83% occurring only once. CDR1 and CDR2 (germline): SGHNT, YENEEA. The CDR3 length is 13 residues. V lost 5 bases and J lost 8, with 15 bases in between. This material consisted of CD4+ or CD8+ T cells sorted from blood, taken in a trial of the OX40 agonist ivuxolimab. The TCR comes from an adult with an advanced solid tumor such as melanoma, head and neck, liver or kidney cancer. V gene TRBV11-3 combines with J gene TRBJ1-2, with D perhaps TRBD1 (6 bases). In nucleotides, the CDR3 is TGTGCCAGCAGCCGGGGGCAGGGCCGGGGCTACACCTTC. This codes for CASSRGQGRGYTF.